This is a list of T cell receptor beta chains from one sample in a study of CD8 T cells in Susac syndrome. TCRdb reanalysed the immunoSEQ multiplex PCR reads using MiXCR and keeps one entry per CDR3 protein. The sample has some 130,000 distinct CDR3 sequences; 75% to 90% are singletons. The sample taken for sequencing was CD8+ T cells from PBMCs. The receptors originated from a human donor with multiple sclerosis. The CDR3 runs from the conserved cysteine through the conserved F or W. A D gene is named only where the DNA matches it firmly.

TRBV4-1,TRBD2,CASSHGAGANTQYF
TRBV12-3/TRBV12-4,-,CASSWSNGGYNEQFF
TRBV5-4,-,CATSQGNTGELFF
TRBV5-6,-,CASSGDVNTEAFF
TRBV12-3/TRBV12-4,-,CASGSEPYGETQYF
TRBV4-3,TRBD2,CASSHGAAGPYNEQFF
TRBV5-1,-,CASSARFDDRRNTEAFF
TRBV19,TRBD2,CASSIETVGLAGLYNEQFF
TRBV6-5,-,CASSHRYGLSGNTIYF
TRBV7-9,TRBD2,CASSLGSGGEQFF
TRBV11-2,TRBD2,CASSQLAGAGDTQYF
TRBV9,-,CASSVGVRGNTGELFF
TRBV12-5,TRBD2,CASGSTGGPYNEQFF
TRBV12-3/TRBV12-4,-,CASSNWDGFSNTGELFF
TRBV7-9,-,CASSWDGTEAFF
TRBV5-1,TRBD2,CASSHTGLAVQETQYF
TRBV27,-,CASSLRGLSEAFF
TRBV19,TRBD1,CASRERTGGTGEPQHF
TRBV5-1,TRBD1,CASSSDRENLYEQYF
TRBV30,-,CAWRQYYGYTF
TRBV6-5,-,CASKACTDTQYF
TRBV19,-,CASSMGERSGANVLTF
TRBV7-9,-,CASRLYWMEAFF
TRBV27,-,CASSEGQSSYEQYF